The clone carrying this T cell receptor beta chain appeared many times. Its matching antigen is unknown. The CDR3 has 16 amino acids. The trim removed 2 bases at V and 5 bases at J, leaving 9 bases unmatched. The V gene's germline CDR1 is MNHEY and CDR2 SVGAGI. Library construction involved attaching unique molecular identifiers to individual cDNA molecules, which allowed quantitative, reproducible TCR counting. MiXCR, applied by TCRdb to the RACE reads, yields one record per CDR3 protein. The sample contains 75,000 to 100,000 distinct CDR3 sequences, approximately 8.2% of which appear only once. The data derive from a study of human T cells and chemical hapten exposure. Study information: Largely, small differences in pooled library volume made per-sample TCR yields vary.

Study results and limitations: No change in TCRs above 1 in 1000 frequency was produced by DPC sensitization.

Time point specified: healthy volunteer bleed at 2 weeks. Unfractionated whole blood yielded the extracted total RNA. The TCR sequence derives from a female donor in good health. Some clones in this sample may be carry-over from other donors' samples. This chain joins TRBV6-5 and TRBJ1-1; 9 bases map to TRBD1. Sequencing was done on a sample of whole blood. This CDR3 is CASSYSWDRVGTEAFF. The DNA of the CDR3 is TGTGCCAGCAGTTACAGCTGGGACAGGGTCGGAACTGAAGCTTTCTTT.